A single T cell receptor beta chain is shown here with its context. Its antigen is not known. The data derive from a study of T cells in tumors after PD-1 blockade. Study at large: Excluded were patients with checkpoint blockade, immunosuppressants, or radiotherapy or other anti-cancer therapy within 4 weeks. Patients received pembrolizumab 200 mg every 3 weeks or cemiplimab 350 mg every 2 weeks. Mean per blood sample: some 120,000 templates (about 24,679-260,000), some 40,000 unique clonotypes. General study findings and limits: Peripheral recruitment is suggested, as some novel exhausted tumor clones were in pre-treatment blood.

Trimming removed 4 bases at V and 3 bases at J, with 10 bases between. The CDR3 is 13 amino acids. The V gene's germline CDR1 is SEHNR and CDR2 FQNEAQ (reference sequence). Assay used: immunoSEQ multiplex PCR; TCRdb lists only in-frame clones, some missing. The sample lists approximately 47,000 clones; roughly 80% were seen once. The chain has TRBV7-9 and TRBJ2-7; D is undetermined. The receptor comes from a human donor with basal cell carcinoma. The specimen was PBMCs, collected before anti-PD-1 treatment. CDR3 DNA sequence: TGTGCCAGCAGCTCCTTTTTTGACTACGAGCAGTACTTC. Residues: CASSSFFDYEQYF.